This entry concerns a single T cell receptor beta chain. Its antigen is undetermined. The CDR3 consists of 13 residues. V dropped 5 bases and J dropped 2; count of bases not matched to a gene: 2. Germline assignment: CDR1 MNHEY and CDR2 SVGAGI. The sample is drawn from a study of cytomegalovirus exposure and HLA in healthy donors. Study-level results: In an earlier analysis, most TCR beta V segments were productive about 87% or about 30% of the time.

With 60 Vbeta and 13 Jbeta primers, the PCR was carried out. Clones were sequenced by immunoSEQ multiplex PCR, and TCRdb holds only the in-frame ones, with some missing. The listing contains over 200,000 clones. The sequenced sample consisted of PBMCs. The chain combines TRBV6-5 with TRBJ1-2, with 7 bases that match TRBD1. The TCR comes from a woman aged 25 to 45 in good health and CMV-seropositive. CDR3: CASSRQGNYGYTF. CDR3 DNA: TGTGCCAGCAGTCGACAGGGAAACTATGGCTACACCTTC.